The 12 T cell receptor beta chains below come from one sample, sequenced in a study of cytomegalovirus exposure and HLA in healthy donors. Use of 60 Vbeta and 13 Jbeta primers characterized the PCR. Assay used: immunoSEQ multiplex PCR; TCRdb lists only in-frame clones, some missing. The sample has approximately 120,000 clones; about three quarters are singletons. The sequencing input was PBMCs. The receptor source for this set is a woman aged 40 to 50 in good health and CMV-seropositive.

The chain recombines TRBV6-5 with TRBJ1-5; D is possibly TRBD1 (5 bases). Trimming took 0 bases from V and 5 from J, leaving 11 bases between them. The CDR3 is made up of 15 amino acids. Germline values: CDR1 MNHEY, CDR2 SVGAGI. The chain's CDR3 is CASSYSLARDQPQHF. CDR3 sequence (DNA): TGTGCCAGCAGTTACTCCCTGGCCAGGGATCAGCCCCAGCATTTT.

V and J are TRBV2 and TRBJ2-1; D is ambiguous. V lost 8 bases, J lost 5 bases, and 7 bases lay in between. Germline CDR1 and CDR2: SNHLY and FYNNEI. This CDR3 contains 11 residues. The CDR3 here is CASFADNEQFF. As DNA, the CDR3 is TGTGCCAGCTTTGCAGACAATGAGCAGTTCTTC.

A few counts support this clone. The chain couples TRBV10-3 to TRBJ2-6; the D gene is possibly TRBD1 (6 bases). The germline V gene has CDR1 ENHRY and CDR2 SYGVKD. The CDR3 sequence is 15 residues long. V was clipped by 7 bases and J by 2 bases, with 12 bases between them. For the CDR3, the DNA is TGTGCCATCACCGACTACAGGGCTGGGGCCAACGTCCTGACTTTC. Translation gives CAITDYRAGANVLTF.

The J gene is TRBJ2-1, the V gene TRBV2; D perhaps matches TRBD2 (6 bases). The germline gives CDR1 SNHLY, CDR2 FYNNEI. V lost 5 bases and J 14 bases, leaving 13 bases between the germline ends. The CDR3 sequence is 11 residues long. DNA of the CDR3: TGTGCCAGCAGTTACCGGGACTTGAAGTTCTTC. This gives the protein CASSYRDLKFF.

CDR3: CASSLGGQLYGYTF. The CDR3 DNA sequence: TGTGCCAGCAGCTTGGGAGGGCAACTGTATGGCTACACCTTC. The chain joins TRBV5-4 to TRBJ1-2; D is ambiguous. Germline loops: CDR1 SGHNT, CDR2 YYREEE (reference sequence). This CDR3 has 14 amino acids. V dropped 0 bases and J dropped 5 bases, with 11 bases sitting between them.

The chain uses TRBV7-3 and TRBJ1-2, with a possible D match to TRBD1 (6 bases). The CDR3 extends over 14 amino acids. The germline V gene encodes CDR1 SGHTA and CDR2 FQGTGA. Trimming removed 5 bases from V and 5 bases from J, with 15 bases in between. CDR3 region: CASSIGQTTYGYTF. CDR3 DNA sequence: TGTGCCAGCAGCATCGGACAGACCACGTATGGCTACACCTTC.

The chain combines TRBV6-5 with TRBJ1-2; 10 nucleotides agree with TRBD1. The germline V gene encodes CDR1 MNHEY and CDR2 SVGAGI. Germline trimming cut 2 bases from V and 6 bases from J; bases unmatched to any gene: 6. CDR3 length: 15 residues. As DNA, the CDR3 is TGTGCCAGCAGTTACCGCGGGACAGGGGTTAATGGCTACACCTTC. Its translation is CASSYRGTGVNGYTF.

This chain uses TRBV30 with TRBJ1-3; D remains unclear. V lost 5 bases and J 4 bases, leaving 9 bases between the germline ends. Germline values: CDR1 GTSNPN, CDR2 SVGIG (reference sequence). The CDR3 runs to 12 residues. The CDR3 spells CAWAASGNTIYF. DNA for the CDR3: TGTGCCTGGGCAGCGTCAGGAAACACCATATATTTT.

The rearrangement joins TRBV7-5 to TRBJ1-3; TRBD1, the table's D call, was not compared with the DNA. TRBV7-5 is a pseudogene segment. The CDR3 contains 14 residues. CDR3 DNA: TGTGCCAGAACCCCAGGGGACGCTGGAAACACCATATATTTT. Encoded protein: CARTPGDAGNTIYF.

V is TRBV19 and J is TRBJ1-1, with 8 bases that match TRBD1. The germline V gene encodes CDR1 LNHDA and CDR2 SQIVND (reference sequence). The V segment lost 4 bases and the J segment 0 bases; nucleotides outside the gene matches: 16. The CDR3 has 19 amino acids. CDR3 in amino acids: CASSTPYILTGDLNTEAFF. CDR3 nucleotides: TGTGCCAGTAGTACCCCATATATTCTGACAGGGGACTTGAACACTGAAGCTTTCTTT.

The rearrangement joins TRBV7-9 to TRBJ2-1, with a tentative D call TRBD2 (5 bases). Germline-derived CDR1 and CDR2 are SEHNR and FQNEAQ (reference sequence). The length of the CDR3 is 13 residues. V lost 1 base and J 10 bases, leaving 11 bases between the germline ends. The CDR3: CASSLERGLEQFF. In nucleotides, the CDR3 is TGTGCCAGCAGCTTAGAACGAGGGTTAGAGCAGTTCTTC.

This clone was detected only a few times. This rearrangement joins TRBV5-1 to TRBJ2-5; 9 bases line up with TRBD2. The V gene end was trimmed by 1 base and the J gene end by 7 bases; junction bases not matched to a gene: 11. Germline-derived CDR1 and CDR2 are SGHRS and YFSETQ. The CDR3 length is 16 residues. The CDR3, as DNA: TGCGCCAGCAGCTTGAGTAGTATAGCGGGGGCGTGGACCCAGTACTTC. It translates to CASSLSSIAGAWTQYF. Full variable domain (missing parts from reference TRBV5-1 and TRBJ2-5): KAGVTQTPRYLIKTRGQQVTLSCSPISGHRSVSWYQQTPGQGLQFLFEYFSETQRNKGNFPGRFSGRQFSNSRSEMNVSTLELGDSALYLCASSLSSIAGAWTQYFGPGTRLLVL.